These 2 T cell receptor beta chains came from one sample sequenced in a study of naive and memory T cell subsets. An equimolar mix of two oligonucleotides served as the beta constant-region primer for TRBC1 and TRBC2. The ligated cDNA underwent four PCR rounds using SP2 and nested alpha and beta constant-region primers. TCRdb analysed the UMI-ligation and nested PCR reads with MiXCR anew, one entry per CDR3 protein. Of some 80,000 distinct CDR3 sequences listed, approximately 10% are singletons. Specimen: naive CD8+ T cells from blood. Receptors were obtained from a human donor in good health.

This sequence joins TRBV4-1 and TRBJ2-1, with TRBD1 matching 8 bases. The CDR3 totals 15 residues. Trimming cost V 3 bases and J 9 bases; bases outside gene matches: 10. CDR1 MGHRA and CDR2 YSYEKL come from the germline V gene. The CDR3 nucleotides read TGCGCCAGCAGCCACTTCCGGGACAGGAGGGGTGAGCAGTTCTTC. The encoded protein is CASSHFRDRRGEQFF.

The rearrangement uses TRBV21-1 and TRBJ2-7; the table's D call, TRBD2, has no DNA check behind it. TRBV21-1 is marked as a pseudogene. The CDR3 has 18 amino acids. Here the CDR3 DNA reads TGTGCCAGCAGCAAAGTTCGGACTAGCGGGAGATCAGGCGACGAGCAGTACTTC. It yields the protein CASSKVRTSGRSGDEQYF.